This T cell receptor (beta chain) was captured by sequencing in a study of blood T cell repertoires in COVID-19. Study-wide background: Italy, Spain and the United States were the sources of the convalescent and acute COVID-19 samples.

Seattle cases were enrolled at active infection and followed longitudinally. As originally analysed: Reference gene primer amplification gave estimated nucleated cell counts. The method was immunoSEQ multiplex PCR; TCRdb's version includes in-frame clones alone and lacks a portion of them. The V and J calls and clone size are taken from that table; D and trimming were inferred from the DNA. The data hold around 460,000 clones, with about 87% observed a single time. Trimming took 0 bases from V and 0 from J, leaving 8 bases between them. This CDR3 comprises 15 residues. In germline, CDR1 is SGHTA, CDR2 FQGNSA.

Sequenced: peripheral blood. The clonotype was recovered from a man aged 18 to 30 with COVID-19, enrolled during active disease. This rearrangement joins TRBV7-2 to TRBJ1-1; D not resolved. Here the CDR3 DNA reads TGTGCCAGCAGCTTAGCATCAGGCATGAACACTGAAGCTTTCTTT. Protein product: CASSLASGMNTEAFF.